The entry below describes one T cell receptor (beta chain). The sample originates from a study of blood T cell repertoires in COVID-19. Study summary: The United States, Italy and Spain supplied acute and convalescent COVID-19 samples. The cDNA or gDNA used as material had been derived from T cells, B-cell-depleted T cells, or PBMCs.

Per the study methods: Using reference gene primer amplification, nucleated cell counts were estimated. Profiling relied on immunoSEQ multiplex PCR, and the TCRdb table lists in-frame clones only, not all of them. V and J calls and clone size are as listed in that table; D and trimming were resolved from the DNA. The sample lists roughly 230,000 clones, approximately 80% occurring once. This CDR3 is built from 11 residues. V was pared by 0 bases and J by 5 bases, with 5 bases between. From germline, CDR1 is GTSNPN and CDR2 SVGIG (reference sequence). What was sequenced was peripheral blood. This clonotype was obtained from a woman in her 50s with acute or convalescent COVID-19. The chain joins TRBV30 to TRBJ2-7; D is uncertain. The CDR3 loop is CAWSVRDEQYF. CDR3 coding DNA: TGTGCCTGGAGTGTACGGGACGAGCAGTACTTC.